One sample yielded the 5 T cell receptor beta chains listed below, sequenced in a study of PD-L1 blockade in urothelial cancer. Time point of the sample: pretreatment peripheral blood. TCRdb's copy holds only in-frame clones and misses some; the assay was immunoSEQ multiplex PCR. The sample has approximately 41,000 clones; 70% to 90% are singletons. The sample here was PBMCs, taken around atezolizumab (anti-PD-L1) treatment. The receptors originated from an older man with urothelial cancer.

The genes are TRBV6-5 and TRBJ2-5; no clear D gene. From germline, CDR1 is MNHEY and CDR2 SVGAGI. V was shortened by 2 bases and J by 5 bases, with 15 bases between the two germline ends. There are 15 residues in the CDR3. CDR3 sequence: CASSYGPPASETQYF. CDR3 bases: TGTGCCAGCAGTTACGGGCCCCCGGCAAGCGAGACCCAGTACTTC.

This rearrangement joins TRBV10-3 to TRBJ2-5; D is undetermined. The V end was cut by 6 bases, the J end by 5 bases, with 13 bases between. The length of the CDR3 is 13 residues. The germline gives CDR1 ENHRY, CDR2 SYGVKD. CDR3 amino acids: CAISPRIAETQYF. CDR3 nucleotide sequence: TGTGCCATCAGCCCCAGGATTGCGGAGACCCAGTACTTC.

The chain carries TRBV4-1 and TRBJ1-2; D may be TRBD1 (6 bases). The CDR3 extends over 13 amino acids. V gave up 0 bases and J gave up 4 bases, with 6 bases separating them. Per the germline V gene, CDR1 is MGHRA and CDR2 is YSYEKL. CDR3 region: CASSQEGGYGYTF. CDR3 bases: TGCGCCAGCAGCCAAGAAGGGGGCTATGGCTACACCTTC.

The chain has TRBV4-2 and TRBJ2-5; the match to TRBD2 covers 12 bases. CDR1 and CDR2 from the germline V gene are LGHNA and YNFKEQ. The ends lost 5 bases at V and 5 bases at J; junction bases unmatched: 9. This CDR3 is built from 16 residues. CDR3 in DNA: TGTGCCAGCAGCTACCTAGCGGGAGGGCCGGGTGAGACCCAGTACTTC. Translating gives CASSYLAGGPGETQYF.

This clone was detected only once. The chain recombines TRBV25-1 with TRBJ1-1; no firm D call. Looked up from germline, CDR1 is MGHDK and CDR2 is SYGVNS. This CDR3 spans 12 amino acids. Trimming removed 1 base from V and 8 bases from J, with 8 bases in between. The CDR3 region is CASSEFGAEAFF. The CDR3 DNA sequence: TGTGCCAGCAGTGAATTCGGAGCCGAAGCTTTCTTT. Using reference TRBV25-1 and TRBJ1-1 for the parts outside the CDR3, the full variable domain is EADIYQTPRYLVIGTGKKITLECSQTMGHDKMYWYQQDPGMELHLIHYSYGVNSTEKGDLSSESTVSRIRTEHFPLTLESARPSHTSQYLCASSEFGAEAFFGQGTRLTVV.